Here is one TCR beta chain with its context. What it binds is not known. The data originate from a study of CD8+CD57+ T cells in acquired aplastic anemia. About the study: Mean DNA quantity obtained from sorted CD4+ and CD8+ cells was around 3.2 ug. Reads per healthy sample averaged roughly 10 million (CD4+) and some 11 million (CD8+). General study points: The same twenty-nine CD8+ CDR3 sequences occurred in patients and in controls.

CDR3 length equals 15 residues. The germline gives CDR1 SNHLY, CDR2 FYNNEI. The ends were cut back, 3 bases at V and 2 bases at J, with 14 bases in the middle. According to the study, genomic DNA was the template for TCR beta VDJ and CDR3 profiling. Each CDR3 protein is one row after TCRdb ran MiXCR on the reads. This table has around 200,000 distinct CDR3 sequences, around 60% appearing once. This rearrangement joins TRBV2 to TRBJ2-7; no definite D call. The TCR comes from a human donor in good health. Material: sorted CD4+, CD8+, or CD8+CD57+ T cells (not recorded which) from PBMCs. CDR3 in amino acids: CASSEVFDWTYEQYF. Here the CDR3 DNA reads TGTGCCAGCAGTGAGGTTTTTGACTGGACCTACGAGCAGTACTTC.